The 20 T cell receptor beta chains in this list originate from one sample, sequenced in a study of blood T cell repertoires in COVID-19. Data came from immunoSEQ multiplex PCR; TCRdb stores just in-frame clones and leaves some out. Of over 200,000 clones listed, around 86% are singletons. The material sequenced was peripheral blood. The receptors here all came from a human donor in a cohort sampled during active COVID-19.

This clone was picked up one time. The chain recombines TRBV6-4 with TRBJ1-5, with D maybe TRBD1 (6 bases). Germline values: CDR1 MRHNA, CDR2 SNTAGT. CDR3 length equals 14 residues. V dropped 1 base and J dropped 7 bases, with 11 bases sitting between them. The DNA for the CDR3 is TGTGCCAGCAGTGACTTCCCAGGGGTCCAGCCCCAGCATTTT. Residues: CASSDFPGVQPQHF.

The chain employs TRBV20-1 and TRBJ2-3, with D unresolved. Trimming shortened V by 5 bases and J by 3 bases, and 6 bases separated the two germline ends. Germline V gene lookup returns CDR1 DFQATT and CDR2 SNEGSKA (reference sequence). The CDR3 sequence is 11 residues long. The CDR3 coding sequence is TGCAGTGCTGCGCCTACAGATACGCAGTATTTT. Translated, it gives CSAAPTDTQYF.

The gene calls are TRBV27 and TRBJ1-3, with D possibly TRBD1 on 6 matching bases. This CDR3 spans 13 amino acids. V was trimmed by 8 bases and J by 4 bases, leaving 12 bases between them. Per the germline V gene, CDR1 is MNHEY and CDR2 is SMNVEV (reference sequence). CDR3 amino acids: CASWGGLGNTIYF. The CDR3 region has the DNA TGTGCCAGCTGGGGGGGGCTGGGAAACACCATATATTTT.

Remarks on this clone: The same CDR3 also results from other DNA sequences found in this sample. V usage is TRBV18 and J usage is TRBJ1-1; no reliable D call. The length of the CDR3 is 15 residues. Germline-derived CDR1 and CDR2 are KGHSH and LQKENI. V shed 1 base and J shed 0 bases, with 9 bases lying between them. CDR3 protein: CASSPLRQMNTEAFF. CDR3 bases: TGTGCCAGCTCACCACTGAGACAAATGAACACTGAAGCTTTCTTT.

CDR3 residues: CASSTWTSGSSEQYF. CDR3 bases: TGTGCCAGTAGTACATGGACTAGCGGGAGCAGCGAGCAGTACTTC. The chain uses TRBV19 and TRBJ2-7, with 13 bases that match TRBD2. The germline gives CDR1 LNHDA, CDR2 SQIVND (reference sequence). The CDR3 totals 15 residues. V shed 4 bases and J 6 bases; nucleotides not matched to a gene: 6.

This chain connects TRBV28 to TRBJ2-7; weak D call: TRBD1 (5 bases). Germline CDR1 is MDHEN and CDR2 is SYDVKM. V lost 6 bases and J lost 3, with 15 bases in between. There are 14 residues in the CDR3. CDR3 sequence: CASRQGRLGYEQYF. CDR3 nucleotide sequence: TGTGCCAGCAGGCAGGGTAGGTTGGGCTACGAGCAGTACTTC. Full variable domain (rest looked up from reference TRBV28 and TRBJ2-7): DVKVTQSSRYLVKRTGEKVFLECVQDMDHENMFWYRQDPGLGLRLIYFSYDVKMKEKGDIPEGYSVSREKKERFSLILESASTNQTSMYLCASRQGRLGYEQYFGPGTRLTVT.

The sample holds one count of this clone. V and J are TRBV5-1 and TRBJ2-1; 9 bases line up with TRBD2. CDR1 is SGHRS and CDR2 is YFSETQ in the germline V gene. The CDR3 runs 16 residues. V gave up 0 bases and J gave up 9 bases; unmatched junction bases: 10. This CDR3 reads CASSLGGRAAGGEQFF. CDR3 in DNA: TGCGCCAGCAGCTTGGGCGGGAGGGCCGCTGGGGGTGAGCAGTTCTTC.

The chain recombines TRBV19 with TRBJ2-2; D call uncertain. Trimming stripped 3 bases from V and 3 bases from J, with 14 bases between. The CDR3 loop spans 16 amino acids. Germline V gives CDR1 LNHDA, CDR2 SQIVND (reference sequence). The CDR3 loop is CASSMWAGLDTGELFF. The DNA of the CDR3 is TGTGCCAGTAGTATGTGGGCAGGCTTGGACACCGGGGAGCTGTTTTTT.

The chain joins TRBV24-1 to TRBJ2-5, with 14 bases matching TRBD2. CDR3 length: 16 residues. Germline trimming cut 5 bases from V and 6 bases from J; bases unmatched to any gene: 7. The V gene's germline CDR1 is KGHDR and CDR2 SFDVKD. CDR3 bases: TGTGCCACCAGTGGACTAGCGGGAGGGCCGTTAAAGACCCAGTACTTC. This gives the protein CATSGLAGGPLKTQYF.

As DNA, the CDR3 is TGTGCCGATCTCCGGGGACAGGTGGACGAGCAGTACTTC. It yields the protein CADLRGQVDEQYF. The V call is TRBV19, the J call TRBJ2-7, with TRBD1 matching over 8 bases. V was pared by 11 bases and J by 5 bases, with 11 bases of the junction left unmatched. The CDR3 is 13 amino acids. Germline values: CDR1 LNHDA, CDR2 SQIVND (reference sequence).

This sequence joins TRBV28 and TRBJ2-2; 13 bases line up with TRBD2. Germline V gives CDR1 MDHEN, CDR2 SYDVKM. The V gene end was trimmed by 6 bases and the J gene end by 6 bases; junction bases not matched to a gene: 7. This CDR3 spans 16 amino acids. CDR3 sequence reads: CASRTGTSGMSGELFF. Written as DNA, the CDR3 is TGTGCCAGCAGAACCGGGACTAGCGGGATGTCCGGGGAGCTGTTTTTT. The whole variable domain, filled in from reference TRBV28 and TRBJ2-2, reads DVKVTQSSRYLVKRTGEKVFLECVQDMDHENMFWYRQDPGLGLRLIYFSYDVKMKEKGDIPEGYSVSREKKERFSLILESASTNQTSMYLCASRTGTSGMSGELFFGEGSRLTVL.

There are many counts of this clone. The chain employs TRBV27 and TRBJ1-5; weak D call: TRBD1 (5 bases). The CDR3 has 14 residues. Germline values: CDR1 MNHEY, CDR2 SMNVEV (reference sequence). V gave up 8 bases and J gave up 0 bases, with 11 bases separating them. The CDR3 reads CASADSYSNQPQHF. Written as DNA, the CDR3 is TGTGCCAGCGCAGACAGCTATAGCAATCAGCCCCAGCATTTT.

The genes are TRBV3-1 (or the pseudogene TRBV3-2) and TRBJ2-2; 9 positions match TRBD1. The CDR3 sequence is 18 residues long. V shed 1 base, J shed 6 bases, and the junction held 12 bases outside the gene matches. Germline-derived CDR1 and CDR2 are LGHDT and YNNKEL (reference sequence). CDR3: CASSQAPTRDRDPGELFF. CDR3 coding DNA: TGTGCCAGCAGCCAAGCCCCCACCCGGGACAGGGATCCCGGGGAGCTGTTTTTT.

The chain recombines TRBV13 with TRBJ2-3; D may be TRBD2 (5 bases). The CDR3 spans 14 residues. Per the germline V gene, CDR1 is PRHDT and CDR2 is FYEKMQ (reference sequence). The germline V and J ends were trimmed by 0 bases and 7 bases, with 11 bases remaining between them. The CDR3 loop is CASSLGTTINTQYF. The CDR3 bases are TGTGCCAGCAGCTTAGGGACTACCATTAATACGCAGTATTTT.

The J gene is TRBJ2-7, the V gene TRBV14, with TRBD2 identical over 11 bases. With 3 bases clipped from V and 7 bases from J, the junction kept 14 bases outside the gene matches. Germline V gene data show CDR1 as SGHDN and CDR2 as FVKESK. The CDR3 covers 17 residues. The CDR3 protein is CASSHPRTSGWLGEQYF. DNA for the CDR3: TGTGCCAGCAGCCACCCTCGGACTAGCGGGTGGCTCGGGGAGCAGTACTTC.

The chain employs TRBV2 and TRBJ1-1, with no clear D. The CDR3 totals 14 residues. Per the germline V gene, CDR1 is SNHLY and CDR2 is FYNNEI. The V end lost 4 bases, the J end lost 0 bases, and 9 bases lay between the germline ends. CDR3 residues: CASSVAEMNTEAFF. CDR3 DNA: TGTGCCAGCAGTGTGGCGGAGATGAACACTGAAGCTTTCTTT.

The chain carries TRBV12-3 or TRBV12-4 and TRBJ1-2; TRBD1 might be the D (6 bases). This CDR3 has 13 amino acids. The germline V and J ends were trimmed by 6 bases and 5 bases, with 13 bases remaining between them. In DNA, the CDR3 is TGTGCCAGCAGAATGACAGGCGCTTATGGCTACACCTTC. This encodes CASRMTGAYGYTF.

This sequence joins TRBV5-1 and TRBJ1-1, with 8 bases lining up with TRBD1. Germline assignment: CDR1 SGHRS and CDR2 YFSETQ. Trimming cost V 2 bases and J 1 base; bases outside gene matches: 7. The CDR3 spans 16 residues. CDR3 sequence: CASSLQGGGANTEAFF. DNA of the CDR3: TGCGCCAGCAGCTTACAGGGGGGCGGGGCGAACACTGAAGCTTTCTTT.

Details on this clone: The identical CDR3 is also encoded by other nucleotide sequences in the sample. The chain recombines TRBV27 with TRBJ2-7; possible D gene TRBD2, 5 bases. CDR3 length equals 13 residues. Trimming shortened V by 8 bases and J by 0 bases, and 11 bases separated the two germline ends. CDR1 and CDR2 from the germline V gene are MNHEY and SMNVEV (reference sequence). The CDR3 nucleotides are TGTGCCAGCTCCGCGGGCCTCTCCTACGAGCAGTACTTC. Encoded protein: CASSAGLSYEQYF.

V usage is TRBV28 and J usage is TRBJ2-3, with TRBD1 matching 9 bases. The V segment lost 3 bases and the J segment 3 bases; nucleotides outside the gene matches: 4. The length of the CDR3 is 15 residues. CDR1 is MDHEN, CDR2 SYDVKM, per germline. CDR3 sequence (DNA): TGTGCCAGCAGTTTTGGGACAGGGAAAACAGATACGCAGTATTTT. Protein sequence: CASSFGTGKTDTQYF.